The rows below give T cell receptor beta chains drawn from one sample of a study of identical twins. A single record per CDR3 protein comes from TCRdb applying MiXCR to the 5' RACE reads. The repertoire holds 230,000 or so distinct CDR3 sequences, with approximately 8.6% as singletons. The same sample was also studied in work on yellow fever vaccine responses in identical twins.

The specimen was CD8+ T cells sorted from blood. Receptors originate from a woman between 18 and 30 years old in good health. Both conserved end residues are part of each CDR3. Fields, in order: V gene, J gene, D gene, clone size, CDR3 DNA, CDR3 protein. D genes are given only for firm matches. Clone size is shown for a subset of rows, as once, few, many or a class of expanded clone.

TRBV3-1	TRBJ2-5	NA	few	TGTGCCAGCAGCCCGGGTAGCAGGGGTGAGGAGACCCAGTACTTC	CASSPGSRGEETQYF
TRBV7-9	TRBJ2-7	NA	many	TGTGCCAGCAGCTTATACCCGACCCTGGAGGACGAGCAGTACTTC	CASSLYPTLEDEQYF
TRBV6-2/TRBV6-3	TRBJ2-6	NA	many	TGTGCCAGCAGTTACTCGGGGAGCTCTGGGGCCAACGTCCTGACTTTC	CASSYSGSSGANVLTF
TRBV18	TRBJ2-7	TRBD2	many	TGTGCCAGCTCACCGGGACTAGCGGGGACCTACGAGCAGTACTTC	CASSPGLAGTYEQYF
TRBV6-5	TRBJ2-1	NA	few	TGTGCCAGCAGTTACTCGGCAGGGGAGAATGAGCAGTTCTTC	CASSYSAGENEQFF
TRBV7-9	TRBJ2-7	TRBD2	many	TGTGCCAGCAGCCACCGGGACGGGGGGGGTTCCTACGAGCAGTACTTC	CASSHRDGGGSYEQYF
TRBV2	TRBJ2-3	TRBD2	many	TGTGCCAGCGGGAGGACTAGCGGGAGCACAGATACGCAGTATTTT	CASGRTSGSTDTQYF
TRBV3-1	TRBJ2-7	NA	NA	TGTGCCAGCAGCCAAGACGGCGGGACGGGGTACGAGCAGTACTTC	CASSQDGGTGYEQYF
TRBV15	TRBJ2-1	NA	many	TGTGCCACCTCTAAGGTGGGGGCTTTAAACAATGAGCAGTTCTTC	CATSKVGALNNEQFF
TRBV5-5	TRBJ2-7	TRBD1	many	TGTGCCAGCAGCCACCGGGACAGGGGGAGCTACGAGCAGTACTTC	CASSHRDRGSYEQYF
TRBV5-6	TRBJ2-1	TRBD2	many	TGTGCCAGCAGCTACGGGACCAGCGGGAGGCACCACAATGAGCAGTTCTTC	CASSYGTSGRHHNEQFF
TRBV7-2	TRBJ2-3	NA	NA	TGTGCCAGCAGCGACCTCATGGGGTCCCCGACAGATACGCAGTATTTT	CASSDLMGSPTDTQYF
TRBV27	TRBJ2-3	NA	NA	TGTGCCAGCAGTTCGTCCAGGGTGGATACGCAGTATTTT	CASSSSRVDTQYF
TRBV18	TRBJ2-2	NA	NA	TGTGCCAGCCCGCGAGGAGACACCAACACCGGGGAGCTGTTTTTT	CASPRGDTNTGELFF
TRBV9	TRBJ1-5	NA	NA	TGTGCCAGCAGCGTAGGGGGGGCGAGCAATCAGCCCCAGCATTTT	CASSVGGASNQPQHF
TRBV20-1	TRBJ2-3	NA	few	TGCAGTGCTAGAGATCCAGTGAGACTATGGACTGGAGATACGCAGTATTTT	CSARDPVRLWTGDTQYF
TRBV15	TRBJ1-5	NA	many	TGTGCCACCAGCAGATCCGGACAGTCCAATCAGCCCCAGCATTTT	CATSRSGQSNQPQHF
TRBV29-1	TRBJ2-1	NA	many	TGCAGCGTTGAGTGGTGGGAGTTGAATGAGCAGTTCTTC	CSVEWWELNEQFF
TRBV11-2	TRBJ2-7	NA	NA	TGTGCCAGCAGCACCCTCATACAGGGTTCCTACGAGCAGTACTTC	CASSTLIQGSYEQYF
TRBV6-2/TRBV6-3	TRBJ2-4	TRBD2	few	TGTGCCAGCAGTTACGGCCGGACGACTAGCGGGTTAGCCAAAAACATTCAGTACTTC	CASSYGRTTSGLAKNIQYF
TRBV2	TRBJ2-7	TRBD2	NA	TGTGCCAGCAACGGACTAGCGGGGGCGGGGGAGCAGTACTTC	CASNGLAGAGEQYF
TRBV4-3	TRBJ2-1	TRBD2	NA	TGCGCCAGCAGCCACTCACCGGGACTAGCAAACGATGAGCAGTTCTTC	CASSHSPGLANDEQFF
TRBV25-1	TRBJ2-7	NA	many	TGTGCCAGCAGTTGGGCCTACGAGCAGTACTTC	CASSWAYEQYF
TRBV27	TRBJ2-1	TRBD1	NA	TGTGCCAGCAGGGGACAGATTGGAGACAATGAGCAGTTCTTC	CASRGQIGDNEQFF
TRBV11-2	TRBJ1-1	TRBD1	NA	TGTGCCAGCAGCCCAGGGACAGTTGTTGAAGCTTTCTTT	CASSPGTVVEAFF
TRBV21-1	TRBJ2-2	NA	few	TGTGCCAGCAGCAAGCTAAGACAGGGGGCAGGGAACGGGGAGCTGTTTTTT	CASSKLRQGAGNGELFF
TRBV4-2	TRBJ2-1	TRBD2	few	TGTGCCAGCAGCCAAGGTTCTAGCGGGACCTACAATGAGCAGTTCTTC	CASSQGSSGTYNEQFF
TRBV24-1	TRBJ2-7	NA	NA	TGTGCCACCAGTGATTTGTCGGGCGAGCAGTACTTC	CATSDLSGEQYF
TRBV11-2	TRBJ2-1	TRBD2	many	TGTGCCAGCAGCTTAGAGGGAGGGAGGTTAGGGTTAAGTACTTGGTTCTTC	CASSLEGGRLGLSTWFF
TRBV6-2/TRBV6-3	TRBJ2-3	NA	NA	TGTGCCAGCAGCACCGACGTTAGAGCGGGCCCCGCGACGACAGATACGCAGTATTTT	CASSTDVRAGPATTDTQYF
TRBV4-2	TRBJ2-5	NA	few	TGTGCCAGCAGCCCCCCCGGGGCCCGGGAGACCCAGTACTTC	CASSPPGARETQYF
TRBV9	TRBJ2-5	NA	few	TGTGCCAGCAGCGTAGGAAGGGGAACATGGGAGACCCAGTACTTC	CASSVGRGTWETQYF
TRBV28	TRBJ1-5	TRBD1	few	TGTGCCAGCAGTTTGAGCTCGGGACAGGGGGCGATAAATCAGCCCCAGCATTTT	CASSLSSGQGAINQPQHF
TRBV12-3/TRBV12-4	TRBJ1-3	NA	many	TGTGCCAGCAGTTTAGAGGTGGGGCATGGAAACACCATATATTTT	CASSLEVGHGNTIYF
TRBV4-3	TRBJ2-7	NA	NA	TGCGCCAGCAGCCAAGCACGTACAGCCTACGAGCAGTACTTC	CASSQARTAYEQYF
TRBV10-3	TRBJ2-1	NA	many	TGTGCCATCAGTGTGGCTAGCTCCTACAATGAGCAGTTCTTC	CAISVASSYNEQFF
TRBV20-1	TRBJ2-7	NA	NA	TGCAGTGCTAGAGATTTTGACTCTCGCGAGCAGTACTTC	CSARDFDSREQYF
TRBV4-1	TRBJ2-3	NA	few	TGCGCCAGCAGCCAAGAGTCCAGGGACACAGATACGCAGTATTTT	CASSQESRDTDTQYF
TRBV29-1	TRBJ2-1	TRBD1	many	TGCAGCGTTGTCGGGACAGGGCTCTACAATGAGCAGTTCTTC	CSVVGTGLYNEQFF
TRBV20-1	TRBJ2-1	NA	NA	TGCAGTGCTAGAGCTCCCCTGGACATGAACAATGAGCAGTTCTTC	CSARAPLDMNNEQFF
TRBV4-1	TRBJ2-4	NA	few	TGCGCCAGCAGCCAAGATTTTTCCCAGGAAAACATTCAGTACTTC	CASSQDFSQENIQYF
TRBV30	TRBJ2-7	NA	NA	TGTGCCTGGAGTCTTGGGGACCGGGCCTACGAGCAGTACTTC	CAWSLGDRAYEQYF
TRBV29-1	TRBJ1-1	NA	many	TGCAGCGTTGATGGGGTTCACGGCGGTGCTGAAGCTTTCTTT	CSVDGVHGGAEAFF
TRBV12-3/TRBV12-4	TRBJ2-5	TRBD2	NA	TGTGCCAGCAGTTTATCTAGCGGGGGCCTCCAAGAGACCCAGTACTTC	CASSLSSGGLQETQYF
TRBV6-2/TRBV6-3	TRBJ2-1	TRBD2	NA	TGTGCCAGCAGTTACTATGGGGGAGGGTTCCCCAGCTCCTACAATGAGCAGTTCTTC	CASSYYGGGFPSSYNEQFF
TRBV20-1	TRBJ2-7	TRBD2	NA	TGCAGTGCTAGAGAGAACCTAGCGGGATTCTGGGAGCAGTACTTC	CSARENLAGFWEQYF
TRBV3-1	TRBJ2-3	NA	NA	TGTGCCAGCAGCCCGATGGGGGAGGATACGCAGTATTTT	CASSPMGEDTQYF
TRBV27	TRBJ2-1	NA	many	TGTGCCAGCAGTTTAGCCTCGGGCAATGAGCAGTTCTTC	CASSLASGNEQFF
TRBV3-1	TRBJ2-7	TRBD2	many	TGTGCCAGCAGCCCCCGACTAGCGGGAGGAGTATCCGAGCAGTACTTC	CASSPRLAGGVSEQYF
TRBV29-1	TRBJ2-2	NA	many	TGCAGCGTTGTGGGTTACGACACCGGGGAGCTGTTTTTT	CSVVGYDTGELFF
TRBV6-4	TRBJ2-2	TRBD2	NA	TGTGCCAGCAGAGGGACTAGCGTCACCTGGGAGCTGTTTTTT	CASRGTSVTWELFF
TRBV5-1	TRBJ2-1	NA	many	TGCGCCAGCAGCCTTGTGGGTATCAATGAGCAGTTCTTC	CASSLVGINEQFF
TRBV12-3/TRBV12-4	TRBJ1-4	NA	few	TGTGCCAGCAGTCCACATGTAGGGGGGGGTGAAAAACTGTTTTTT	CASSPHVGGGEKLFF